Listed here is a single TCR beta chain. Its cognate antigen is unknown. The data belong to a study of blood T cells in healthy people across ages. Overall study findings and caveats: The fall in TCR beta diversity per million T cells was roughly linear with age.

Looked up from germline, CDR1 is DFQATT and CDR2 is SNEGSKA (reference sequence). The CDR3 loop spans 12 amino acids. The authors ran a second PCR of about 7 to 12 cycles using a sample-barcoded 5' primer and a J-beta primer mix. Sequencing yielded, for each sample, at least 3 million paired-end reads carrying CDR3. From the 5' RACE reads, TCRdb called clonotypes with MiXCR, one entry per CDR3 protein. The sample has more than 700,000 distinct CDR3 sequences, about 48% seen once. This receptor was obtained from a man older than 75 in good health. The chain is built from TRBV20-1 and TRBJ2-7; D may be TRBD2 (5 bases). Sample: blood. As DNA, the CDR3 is TGCAGCGCTGTCCTACGAGGGTACGAGCAGTACTTC. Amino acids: CSAVLRGYEQYF.